The rows below give T cell receptor beta chains drawn from one sample of a study of response to subunit inactivated influenza vaccine. Each CDR3 protein gets one entry after TCRdb re-called the RT-PCR reads with MiXCR. The sample carries roughly 790,000 distinct CDR3 sequences, 20% to 25% recorded once. The sequenced sample was PBMCs from blood, obtained 5 days after vaccination. The source of these receptors is a man aged 50 or older who received an inactivated influenza vaccine. Each CDR3 is given with its conserved first and last residue. Each record gives: V gene, clone size, J gene, D gene, CDR3 protein, CDR3 DNA. The D gene is left open where the match is weak. Clone size is stated in some rows and not others, as once, few, many or a class when expanded.

TRBV6-2/TRBV6-3	NA	TRBJ2-1	NA	CASSPVQGRNDEQFF	TGTGCCAGCAGTCCGGTCCAGGGACGGAATGATGAGCAGTTCTTC
TRBV7-2	NA	TRBJ1-5	NA	CASSLGGAGQPQHF	TGTGCCAGCAGCTTAGGGGGGGCCGGTCAGCCCCAGCATTTT
TRBV20-1	NA	TRBJ1-6	TRBD1	CSARALGQGNSPLHF	TGCAGTGCTAGAGCCCTAGGACAGGGTAATTCACCCCTCCACTTT
TRBV12-3/TRBV12-4	NA	TRBJ2-3	NA	CASRANADTQYF	TGTGCCAGCAGAGCCAATGCAGATACGCAGTATTTT
TRBV5-1	NA	TRBJ2-2	NA	CASSVKGVGTGELFF	TGCGCCAGCAGCGTGAAGGGAGTCGGGACCGGGGAGCTGTTTTTT
TRBV7-6	NA	TRBJ2-5	TRBD2	CASSAWGGQETQYF	TGTGCCAGCAGCGCCTGGGGGGGTCAAGAGACCCAGTACTTC
TRBV25-1	NA	TRBJ2-7	TRBD1	CASSVLQGDEQYF	TGTGCCAGCAGTGTTCTACAGGGGGACGAGCAGTACTTC
TRBV29-1	NA	TRBJ2-6	NA	CSVVEGNGANVLTF	TGCAGCGTCGTTGAAGGGAATGGGGCCAACGTCCTGACTTTC
TRBV3-1	NA	TRBJ2-4	NA	CGSSHQGLAKNIQYF	TGTGGCAGCAGCCATCAGGGACTAGCCAAAAACATTCAGTACTTC
TRBV20-1	few	TRBJ2-2	TRBD1	CSAPDRGTNTGELFF	TGCAGTGCCCCCGACAGGGGCACGAACACCGGGGAGCTGTTTTTT
TRBV27	few	TRBJ2-1	TRBD2	CASSLRVLAGTDEQFF	TGTGCCAGCAGTTTAAGGGTACTAGCGGGGACGGATGAGCAGTTCTTC
TRBV28	few	TRBJ2-3	NA	CASSSPLSGYASTDTQYF	TGTGCCAGCAGTTCCCCCCTTTCGGGCTACGCTAGCACAGATACGCAGTATTTT
TRBV29-1	few	TRBJ1-1	NA	CSARGAMNTEAFF	TGCAGCGCTCGGGGGGCCATGAACACTGAAGCTTTCTTT
TRBV6-1	NA	TRBJ1-3	NA	CASRTSQRPESGNTIYF	TGTGCCAGCAGGACCTCACAGCGGCCCGAGAGTGGAAACACCATATATTTT
TRBV3-1	NA	TRBJ2-5	NA	CASSLSTGAETQYF	TGTGCCAGCAGCCTATCGACAGGCGCAGAGACCCAGTACTTC
TRBV20-1	few	TRBJ2-7	NA	CSARIGGSYEQYF	TGCAGTGCTAGAATTGGCGGAAGCTACGAGCAGTACTTC
TRBV12-3/TRBV12-4	few	TRBJ1-4	NA	CASSRQIATNEKLFF	TGTGCCAGCAGTCGACAGATTGCAACTAATGAAAAACTGTTTTTT
TRBV2	NA	TRBJ2-1	TRBD2	CASSTGTSANEQFF	TGTGCCAGCAGCACCGGGACTAGCGCCAATGAGCAGTTCTTC
TRBV6-5	NA	TRBJ2-3	NA	CASSYSIGGSTDTQYF	TGTGCCAGCAGTTACTCGATTGGGGGGAGCACAGATACGCAGTATTTT
TRBV20-1	NA	TRBJ1-1	TRBD1	CSARGGRGIEAFF	TGCAGTGCCAGAGGGGGCCGGGGAATTGAAGCTTTCTTT
TRBV10-3	NA	TRBJ2-7	NA	CAISESPHSYEQYF	TGTGCCATCAGTGAGTCGCCCCATTCCTACGAGCAGTACTTC
TRBV20-1	few	TRBJ1-1	TRBD1	CSAWDRQNTEAFF	TGCAGTGCTTGGGACAGGCAGAACACTGAAGCTTTCTTT
TRBV12-3/TRBV12-4	NA	TRBJ2-3	TRBD2	CASSLGPLAGASTDTQYF	TGTGCCAGCAGTTTAGGCCCACTAGCGGGGGCATCCACAGATACGCAGTATTTT
TRBV10-3	many	TRBJ2-3	NA	CAISDSRAAGTDTQYF	TGTGCCATCAGTGACAGTCGGGCCGCTGGCACAGATACGCAGTATTTT
TRBV20-1	NA	TRBJ2-3	NA	CCARDPGGGQGDTQYF	TGCTGTGCTAGAGATCCGGGGGGCGGGCAGGGAGATACGCAGTATTTT
TRBV30	NA	TRBJ2-7	NA	CAWSVSRTSIEQYF	TGTGCCTGGAGTGTGAGTCGGACAAGTATAGAGCAGTACTTC
TRBV27	NA	TRBJ2-6	NA	CASSLQQGNGANVLTF	TGTGCCAGCAGTCTCCAACAGGGCAATGGGGCCAACGTCCTGACTTTC
TRBV20-1	NA	TRBJ2-2	TRBD2	CSASPSGRSDTGELFF	TGCAGTGCTAGTCCTAGCGGGAGGTCCGACACCGGGGAGCTGTTTTTT
TRBV18	few	TRBJ2-7	NA	CASSPNSGASSYEQYF	TGTGCCAGCTCACCAAATTCCGGGGCCAGCTCCTACGAGCAGTACTTC
TRBV29-1	few	TRBJ2-1	TRBD2	CSARGLAGVPSYNEQFF	TGCAGCGCAAGGGGATTAGCGGGAGTTCCCTCCTACAATGAGCAGTTCTTC
TRBV5-1	few	TRBJ2-7	TRBD2	CASSRTSRDEQYF	TGCGCCAGCAGCAGGACTAGTAGGGACGAGCAGTACTTC
TRBV7-2	NA	TRBJ2-1	NA	CASSFWGASYNEQFF	TGTGCCAGCAGCTTCTGGGGGGCCTCCTACAATGAGCAGTTCTTC
TRBV12-3/TRBV12-4	few	TRBJ2-1	TRBD2	CASRTGLVRDEQFF	TGTGCCAGCAGAACCGGACTAGTTCGGGATGAGCAGTTCTTC
TRBV12-3/TRBV12-4	few	TRBJ1-2	NA	CASSFRALYGYTF	TGTGCCAGCAGTTTTCGGGCACTCTATGGCTACACCTTC
TRBV2	NA	TRBJ1-6	NA	CASSENNSPLHF	TGTGCCAGCAGTGAAAATAATTCACCCCTCCACTTT
TRBV6-1	NA	TRBJ1-6	NA	CASREAGRYNSPLHF	TGTGCCAGCAGGGAGGCGGGACGCTATAATTCACCCCTCCACTTT
TRBV5-1	many	TRBJ1-1	NA	CASSQSIQETTEAFF	TGCGCCAGCAGCCAATCGATACAGGAGACCACTGAAGCTTTCTTT
TRBV6-5	NA	TRBJ2-7	NA	CASSYVAGGSEQYF	TGTGCCAGCAGTTACGTGGCAGGGGGGAGCGAGCAGTACTTC
TRBV9	NA	TRBJ2-7	TRBD1	CASSVGDRISEQYF	TGTGCCAGCAGCGTAGGGGACAGGATTAGCGAGCAGTACTTC
TRBV14	NA	TRBJ2-1	NA	CASSQVRGGWIGDEQFF	TGTGCCAGCAGCCAAGTAAGAGGTGGTTGGATAGGCGATGAGCAGTTCTTC
TRBV5-6	few	TRBJ1-5	NA	CASSLLSGAGSNQPQHF	TGTGCCAGCAGCTTGTTGTCGGGGGCAGGCAGCAATCAGCCCCAGCATTTT
TRBV20-1	many	TRBJ2-7	NA	CSAKPLVQGTYEQYF	TGCAGTGCCAAGCCGTTGGTGCAGGGGACCTACGAGCAGTACTTC
TRBV15	NA	TRBJ2-4	NA	CATRAAAKNIQYF	TGTGCCACCAGGGCTGCAGCCAAAAACATTCAGTACTTC
TRBV6-5	many	TRBJ2-2	TRBD2	CASSYGGRFGGELFF	TGTGCCAGCAGTTACGGCGGGAGGTTCGGCGGGGAGCTGTTTTTT
TRBV4-1	NA	TRBJ2-1	NA	CASSQAILTREQFF	TGCGCCAGCAGCCAAGCTATCCTCACAAGAGAGCAGTTCTTC
TRBV28	NA	TRBJ1-1	NA	CASSHPGTEAFF	TGTGCCAGCAGTCACCCGGGCACTGAAGCTTTCTTT
TRBV12-3/TRBV12-4	few	TRBJ1-5	NA	CASRLHGINQPQHF	TGTGCCAGCAGACTCCATGGTATCAATCAGCCCCAGCATTTT
TRBV7-9	many	TRBJ2-1	NA	CASSSGAYNEQFF	TGTGCCAGCAGCTCCGGGGCTTACAATGAGCAGTTCTTC